These T cell receptor beta chains were read from a single sample in a study of T cell responses to AZD1222 COVID-19 vaccine. The assay was immunoSEQ multiplex PCR, and TCRdb's table has in-frame clones only and misses some. The sample holds over 150,000 clones, under 95% seen once. The sequencing used peripheral blood, collected 28 days after the second AZD1222 dose. The receptors stem from an adult who received the AZD1222 COVID-19 vaccine. Both conserved end residues are part of each CDR3. A D gene is named only where the DNA matches it firmly. Size is stated for part of the rows, as once, few or many counts, or as a class when the clone is expanded.

TRBV30	NA	TRBD2	TRBJ2-3	TGTGCCTGGGGGCGGGGGGACCCAAGCACAGATACGCAGTATTTT	CAWGRGDPSTDTQYF
TRBV5-6	NA	TRBD1	TRBJ2-3	TGTGCCAGCAGCCAAGTACTGGACAGGGGACGCACAGATACGCAGTATTTT	CASSQVLDRGRTDTQYF
TRBV18	NA	NA	TRBJ2-6	TGTGCCAGCTCACCACTTCCGGGAATTGGCTCTGGGGCCAACGTCCTGACTTTC	CASSPLPGIGSGANVLTF
TRBV18	NA	NA	TRBJ2-7	TGTGCCAGCTCATCAGAGCTAGGGTACTACGAGCAGTACTTC	CASSSELGYYEQYF
TRBV28	NA	TRBD1	TRBJ2-1	TGTGCCAGCAGTTTGACAGGGGTTAGTTACAATGAGCAGTTCTTC	CASSLTGVSYNEQFF
TRBV6-5	NA	TRBD1	TRBJ2-7	TGTGCCAGCAGGACAACCGGGACAGGGTACGAGCAGTACTTC	CASRTTGTGYEQYF
TRBV5-1	NA	NA	TRBJ1-2	TGCGCCAGCAGCTCTGTGCGGGGGGACCCCAGGAGGTATGGCTACACCTTC	CASSSVRGDPRRYGYTF
TRBV30	NA	TRBD2	TRBJ2-3	TGTGCCTGGAGTCCGACTAGCGGAGGGCCAGATACGCAGTATTTT	CAWSPTSGGPDTQYF
TRBV2	NA	NA	TRBJ1-6	TGTGCCAGCACCGTCGGGGCCACTAATTCACCCCTCCACTTT	CASTVGATNSPLHF
TRBV3-1/TRBV3-2	NA	NA	TRBJ1-5	TGTGCCAGCAGTCGTGATCTGTGGGGGAATCAGCCCCAGCATTTT	CASSRDLWGNQPQHF
TRBV28	NA	NA	TRBJ2-7	TGTGCCAGCAGTTTTCAAGGGGGCTCCTACGAGCAGTACTTC	CASSFQGGSYEQYF
TRBV9	NA	TRBD1	TRBJ2-1	TGTGCCAGCAGCGGGAGACAGGGTCCCATTTCCAGTTACAATGAGCAGTTCTTC	CASSGRQGPISSYNEQFF
TRBV2	NA	NA	TRBJ1-2	TGTGCCAGCAGTGCGACCTTGGACAGAATCTATGGCTACACCTTC	CASSATLDRIYGYTF
TRBV5-4	NA	NA	TRBJ2-2	TGTGCCAGCAGCCCGGACGGTCCGAACACCGGGGAGCTGTTTTTT	CASSPDGPNTGELFF
TRBV27	NA	NA	TRBJ1-3	TGTGCCAGCAGTCTAAGGCCCGTCGGGAACACCATATATTTT	CASSLRPVGNTIYF
TRBV2	NA	NA	TRBJ1-5	TGTGCCAGCAGTGACCAAGGGGGCAATCAGCCCCAGCATTTT	CASSDQGGNQPQHF
TRBV28	NA	TRBD1	TRBJ2-1	TGTGCCAGCAGCCTGATACAGGGGTACAATGAGCAGTTCTTC	CASSLIQGYNEQFF
TRBV5-5	NA	NA	TRBJ1-5	TGTGCCAGCAGCCCGATGTTAAGCAATCAGCCCCAGCATTTT	CASSPMLSNQPQHF
TRBV10-3	NA	TRBD1	TRBJ2-7	TGTGCCGGATCGGACAGGGGATACGAGCAGTACTTC	CAGSDRGYEQYF
TRBV7-9	NA	NA	TRBJ1-6	TGTGCCAGCAGCCCTACCGGGACTAATTCACCCCTCCACTTT	CASSPTGTNSPLHF
TRBV20-1	NA	TRBD2	TRBJ2-1	TGCAGTGCTAGTCGTTGGGACTACTCCTACAATGAGCAGTTCTTC	CSASRWDYSYNEQFF
TRBV5-4	NA	NA	TRBJ1-5	TGTGCCAGCAGCTGGGGCGGACAGACGGTAAATCAGCCCCAGCATTTT	CASSWGGQTVNQPQHF
TRBV5-8	NA	NA	TRBJ1-1	TGTGCCAGCAGCTGGCGGACGGGAGGGTACACTGAAGCTTTCTTT	CASSWRTGGYTEAFF
TRBV6-4	NA	TRBD1	TRBJ1-6	TGTGCCAGCAGTTCCGGGACAGGAAACCATCCCCTCCACTTT	CASSSGTGNHPLHF
TRBV7-9	NA	TRBD1	TRBJ2-6	TGTGCCAGCAGCCGGGACAGGGGAGGGAGTGGGGCCAACGTCCTGACTTTC	CASSRDRGGSGANVLTF
TRBV9	NA	NA	TRBJ2-3	TGTGCCAGCAGCTCTTCCCAGGTTAGCACAGATACGCAGTATTTT	CASSSSQVSTDTQYF
TRBV5-1	NA	NA	TRBJ2-7	TGCGCCAGCAGCTGGGGTGCAGCCTACGAGCAGTACTTC	CASSWGAAYEQYF
TRBV12-5	NA	NA	TRBJ1-1	TGTGCTAGTGGTTTTCGGCAGATCAGAACTGAAGCTTTCTTT	CASGFRQIRTEAFF
TRBV11-2	NA	NA	TRBJ1-1	TGTGCCAGCAGCTTACAACCGGGACTGCTGAACACTGAAGCTTTCTTT	CASSLQPGLLNTEAFF
TRBV10-1	few	NA	TRBJ2-7	TGCGCCAGCAAGGTAACAGGGTGCTTGTACGAGCAGTACTTC	CASKVTGCLYEQYF
TRBV6-5	once	TRBD1	TRBJ1-1	TGTGCCAGCAGTTACCAACGACAGGGGGCAAGGCCTGAAGCTTTCTTT	CASSYQRQGARPEAFF
TRBV2	NA	NA	TRBJ1-2	TGTGCCAGCAGTGAGAGCCCCTCCTATGGCTACACCTTC	CASSESPSYGYTF
TRBV4-2	NA	TRBD2	TRBJ2-5	TGTGCCAGCAGCCAAGTGAGCGGACTAGCGGGAGGTTGGGAGACCCAGTACTTC	CASSQVSGLAGGWETQYF
TRBV23-1	NA	NA	TRBJ2-2	TGCGCCAGCAGTCACGGAGCGGGTCCCGGGGAGCTGTTTTTT	CASSHGAGPGELFF
TRBV4-1	NA	TRBD1	TRBJ2-3	TGCGCCAGCGGGGGACAGGGGATCCCTAGCACAGATACGCAGTATTTT	CASGGQGIPSTDTQYF
TRBV21-1	NA	NA	TRBJ2-3	TGTGCCAGCACTCCAGGAGCGAAAGTCAGCACAGATACGCAGTATTTT	CASTPGAKVSTDTQYF
TRBV30	once	NA	TRBJ1-2	TGTGCCTGGAGTGTCTTAGGGTTGAACTATGGCTACACCTTC	CAWSVLGLNYGYTF
TRBV19	NA	TRBD1	TRBJ1-1	TGTGCCAGTAGTACCAACCGGGACAGGGGAACGGGTGAAGCTTTCTTT	CASSTNRDRGTGEAFF
TRBV29-1	NA	NA	TRBJ2-1	TGCAGCGTTGAGGGGGGTAGCGTCCGCTCCGATGAGCAGTTCTTC	CSVEGGSVRSDEQFF
TRBV19	NA	NA	TRBJ2-7	TGTGCCAGTGGAAGGGCCGGAGGGGGGGCCGAGCAGTACTTC	CASGRAGGGAEQYF
TRBV5-4	NA	NA	TRBJ1-6	TGTGCCAGCAGCCGCCAGGGGAATAATTCACCCCTCCACTTT	CASSRQGNNSPLHF